These 15 T cell receptor beta chains were all obtained from the same sample, sequenced in a study of blood T cell repertoires in COVID-19 (dated by TCRdb to 2020 to 2021). Library preparation employed the immunoSEQ multiplex PCR assay. This immuneACCESS table, as held by TCRdb, lists in-frame sequences with V and J called but not all clones. Of the missing ones, under half trace to an unresolved V gene in checked studies; the others have no known cause. The sample data list about 150,000 clones, and 83% of these were observed just once. Around 10% of the sample is held by the ten biggest clonotypes. The sequencing input was peripheral blood. Receptor source: a woman in her sixties with COVID-19, enrolled during active disease.

This clone was counted once. V is TRBV5-6 and J is TRBJ1-5, with TRBD1 as a possible D gene (5 bases). V shed 1 base and J shed 3 bases, with 14 bases lying between them. The CDR3 extends over 16 amino acids. Germline lookup yields CDR1 SGHDT and CDR2 YYEEEE. The CDR3 spells CASSLLGGADNQPQHF. For the CDR3, the DNA is TGTGCCAGCAGCTTGCTTGGTGGGGCGGACAATCAGCCCCAGCATTTT.

The chain employs TRBV7-8 and TRBJ1-2, with 9 bases matching TRBD1. Germline V lookup: CDR1 SGHVS, CDR2 FQNEAQ. Trimming removed 4 bases from V and 10 bases from J; junction bases left unmatched: 7. The CDR3 extends over 13 amino acids. CDR3 nucleotide sequence: TGTGCCAGCAGCTACAGACAGGGGGGAGCCTACACCTTC. Translating it yields CASSYRQGGAYTF.

This chain connects TRBV29-1 to TRBJ1-1; D remains ambiguous. V lost 7 bases to trimming and J lost 1 base, with 16 bases between them. Germline CDR1 is SQVTM and CDR2 is ANQGSEA. CDR3 length equals 14 residues. The CDR3 loop is CSGRTSEGNTEAFF. The CDR3 region has the DNA TGCAGCGGCCGGACGTCCGAGGGGAACACTGAAGCTTTCTTT.

The chain employs TRBV2 and TRBJ2-7, with D perhaps matching TRBD1 (6 bases). CDR1 is SNHLY, CDR2 FYNNEI, per germline. V lost 5 bases, J lost 2 bases, and 13 bases lay in between. The CDR3 sequence is 14 residues long. The CDR3 loop is CASSPWTAAYEQYV. The CDR3 nucleotides are TGTGCCAGCAGTCCCTGGACAGCCGCCTACGAGCAGTACGTC.

J is TRBJ2-2 and V is TRBV19; D not resolved. V dropped 6 bases and J dropped 3 bases, with 8 bases sitting between them. The CDR3 spans 13 residues. Germline V gene sequence: CDR1 LNHDA, CDR2 SQIVND (reference sequence). CDR3 in DNA: TGTGCCAGTAGGTCTTTTTACACCGGGGAGCTGTTTTTT. It codes for CASRSFYTGELFF. Based on the CDR3 plus reference TRBV19 and TRBJ2-2, the full variable domain is DGGITQSPKYLFRKEGQNVTLSCEQNLNHDAMYWYRQDPGQGLRLIYYSQIVNDFQKGDIAEGYSVSREKKESFPLTVTSAQKNPTAFYLCASRSFYTGELFFGEGSRLTVL.

This chain joins TRBV6-5 and TRBJ2-1; 7 nucleotides match TRBD2. CDR3 length: 12 amino acids. Looked up from germline, CDR1 is MNHEY and CDR2 is SVGAGI. After removal of 4 bases from V and 10 bases from J, the junction contained 4 bases not matched to a gene. In DNA, the CDR3 is TGTGCCAGCAGTTGGGAGGGCCGGGAGCAGTTCTTC. Translated: CASSWEGREQFF.

CDR3 nucleotide sequence: TGTGCCAGAAGCTTCCGTCGGCGGGAGGGGTACAATGAGCAGTTCTTC. As protein: CARSFRRREGYNEQFF. The chain has TRBV5-3 and TRBJ2-1, with 9 bases aligning to TRBD2. TRBV5-3 is identified as an open reading frame with a role that is uncertain. CDR3 length equals 16 residues. J was trimmed by 4 bases and V by 2 bases; bases with no gene match: 7.

The rearrangement links TRBV7-9 to TRBJ2-7, with a tentative D call TRBD2 (5 bases). The CDR3 loop spans 14 amino acids. Between the trimmed V and J ends, which lost 2 bases and 6 bases, there was a span of 14 bases. Germline V gene sequence: CDR1 SEHNR, CDR2 FQNEAQ (reference sequence). The CDR3 here is CASSLTWEPLEQYF. CDR3 DNA sequence: TGTGCCAGCAGCTTAACGTGGGAGCCCCTCGAGCAGTACTTC.

The V call is TRBV6-5, the J call TRBJ1-5; D is unresolved. Germline V gene data show CDR1 as MNHEY and CDR2 as SVGAGI. Trimming took off 8 bases at V and 1 base at J, with 6 bases between the two ends. The CDR3 runs to 12 residues. The CDR3 DNA sequence: TGTGCCAGCGGAGCAAGCAATCAGCCCCAGCATTTT. Encoded protein: CASGASNQPQHF.

This clone has just one count. The chain employs TRBV6-5 and TRBJ1-2, with D possibly TRBD1 on 5 matching bases. Germline loops: CDR1 MNHEY, CDR2 SVGAGI. Between the trimmed V and J ends, which lost 6 bases and 6 bases, there was a span of 11 bases. This CDR3 is 12 amino acids long. CDR3: CASRGPRDGYTF. Written as DNA, the CDR3 is TGTGCCAGCAGGGGGCCAAGGGATGGCTACACCTTC.

The CDR3 protein is CASSVDQEKLFF. The CDR3 DNA reads TGTGCCAGCAGCGTAGACCAGGAAAAACTGTTTTTT. The chain combines TRBV9 with TRBJ1-4; D unresolved. Germline values: CDR1 SGDLS, CDR2 YYNGEE. This CDR3 has 12 residues. Trimming left V 0 bases short and J 8 bases short, with 5 bases between.

This chain links TRBV24-1 with TRBJ1-3, with D maybe TRBD1 (6 bases). The V gene lost 4 bases and the J gene lost 0 bases, with 12 bases spanning the gap. In germline, CDR1 is KGHDR, CDR2 SFDVKD. CDR3 size: 16 residues. The CDR3 DNA reads TGTGCCACCAGTGACAAAGGGGGGGACTCTGGAAACACCATATATTTT. This encodes CATSDKGGDSGNTIYF.

This chain links TRBV7-2 with TRBJ2-1; TRBD2 matches 11 bases. CDR3 length equals 17 residues. The V and J ends lost 4 bases and 7 bases, in that order; junction bases with no gene match: 12. Germline-derived CDR1 and CDR2 are SGHTA and FQGNSA. CDR3 sequence reads: CASSSQGVAGGRNEQFF. The CDR3 bases are TGTGCCAGCAGCTCCCAGGGGGTAGCGGGGGGGCGGAATGAGCAGTTCTTC.

The V call is TRBV6-6, the J call TRBJ1-3; 12 bases are a match to TRBD1. CDR1 MNHNY and CDR2 SVGAGI come from the germline V gene (reference sequence). The CDR3 is 18 residues long. Trimming cost V 5 bases and J 0 bases; bases outside gene matches: 8. CDR3 protein: CASSLGQGAKDSGNTIYF. The CDR3 region has the DNA TGTGCCAGCAGTCTGGGACAGGGGGCGAAGGACTCTGGAAACACCATATATTTT.

The chain combines TRBV6-6 with TRBJ1-6, with TRBD1 matching over 7 bases. Trimming cost V 7 bases and J 10 bases; bases outside gene matches: 13. Germline loops: CDR1 MNHNY, CDR2 SVGAGI (reference sequence). The CDR3 length is 15 residues. The CDR3 DNA is TGTGCCAGCATCGCTGGAAAAGGGGGCCTCTCACCCCTCCACTTT. Translation gives CASIAGKGGLSPLHF.